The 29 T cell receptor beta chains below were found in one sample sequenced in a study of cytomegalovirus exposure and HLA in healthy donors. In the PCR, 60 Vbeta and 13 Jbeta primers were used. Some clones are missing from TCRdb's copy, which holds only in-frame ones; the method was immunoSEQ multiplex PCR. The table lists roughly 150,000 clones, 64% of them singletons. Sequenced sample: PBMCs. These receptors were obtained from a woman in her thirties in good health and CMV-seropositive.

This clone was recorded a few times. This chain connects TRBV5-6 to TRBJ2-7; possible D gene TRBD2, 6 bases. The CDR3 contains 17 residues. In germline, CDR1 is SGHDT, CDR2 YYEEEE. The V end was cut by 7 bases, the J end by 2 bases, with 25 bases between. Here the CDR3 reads CASGRLGLGLKAYEQYF. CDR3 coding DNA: TGTGCCAGCGGCCGACTAGGGCTGGGCCTTAAGGCCTACGAGCAGTACTTC.

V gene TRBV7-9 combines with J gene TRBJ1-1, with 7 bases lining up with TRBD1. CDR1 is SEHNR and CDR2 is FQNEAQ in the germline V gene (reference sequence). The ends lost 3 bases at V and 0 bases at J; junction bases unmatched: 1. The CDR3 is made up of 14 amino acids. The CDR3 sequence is CASSFTGVNTEAFF. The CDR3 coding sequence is TGTGCCAGCAGCTTTACAGGGGTGAACACTGAAGCTTTCTTT. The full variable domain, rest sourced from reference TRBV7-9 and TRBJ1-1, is DTGVSQNPRHKITKRGQNVTFRCDPISEHNRLYWYRQTLGQGPEFLTYFQNEAQLEKSRLLSDRFSAERPKGSFSTLEIQRTEQGDSAMYLCASSFTGVNTEAFFGQGTRLTVV.

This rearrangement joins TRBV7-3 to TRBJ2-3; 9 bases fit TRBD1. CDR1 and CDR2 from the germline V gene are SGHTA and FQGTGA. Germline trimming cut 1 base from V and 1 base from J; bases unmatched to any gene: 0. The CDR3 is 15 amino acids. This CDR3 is CASSLRTGGTDTQYF. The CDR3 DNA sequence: TGTGCCAGCAGCTTAAGGACAGGGGGCACAGATACGCAGTATTTT.

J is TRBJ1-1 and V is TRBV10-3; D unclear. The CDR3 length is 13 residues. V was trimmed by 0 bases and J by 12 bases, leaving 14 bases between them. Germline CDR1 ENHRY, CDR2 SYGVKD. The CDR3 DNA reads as TGTGCCATCAGTGAGTCTGGAGAGGGTAGGTCTTTCTTT. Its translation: CAISESGEGRSFF.

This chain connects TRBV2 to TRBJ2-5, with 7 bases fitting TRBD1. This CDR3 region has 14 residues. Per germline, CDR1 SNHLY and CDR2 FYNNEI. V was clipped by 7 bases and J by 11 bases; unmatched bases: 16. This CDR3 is CASKWETGLIGQYF. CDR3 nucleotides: TGTGCCAGCAAGTGGGAGACAGGGCTTATTGGGCAGTACTTC.

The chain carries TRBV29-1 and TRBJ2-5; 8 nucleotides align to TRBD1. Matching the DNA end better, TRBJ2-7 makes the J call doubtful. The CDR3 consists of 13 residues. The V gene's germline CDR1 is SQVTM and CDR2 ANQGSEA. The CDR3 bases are TGCAGCATCGTCACAGGGGGGCAATACGAGCAGTACTTC. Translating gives CSIVTGGQYEQYF.

CDR3 coding DNA: TGTGCCAGCAGCTTAGATCGGGGGGCCTTCATAACCTTC. Amino acid sequence: CASSLDRGAFITF. V and J are TRBV11-3 and TRBJ1-2; D might be TRBD1 (6 bases). Germline CDR1 reads SGHNT; CDR2 reads YENEEA. The ends were cut back, 0 bases at V and 14 bases at J, with 16 bases in the middle. The CDR3 length is 13 residues.

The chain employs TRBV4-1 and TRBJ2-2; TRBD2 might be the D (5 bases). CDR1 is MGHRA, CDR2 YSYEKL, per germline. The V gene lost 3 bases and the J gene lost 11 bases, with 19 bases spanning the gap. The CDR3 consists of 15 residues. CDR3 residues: CASSQDSAPLVELFF. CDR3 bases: TGCGCCAGCAGCCAGGATAGCGCCCCGCTCGTCGAGCTGTTTTTT.

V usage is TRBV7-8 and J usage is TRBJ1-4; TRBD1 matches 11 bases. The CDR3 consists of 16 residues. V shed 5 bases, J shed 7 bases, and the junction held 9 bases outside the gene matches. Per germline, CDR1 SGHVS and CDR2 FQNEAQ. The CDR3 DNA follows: TGTGCCAGCAGCAGACTGACCGGGACAGGGGGTGAAAAACTGTTTTTT. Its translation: CASSRLTGTGGEKLFF.

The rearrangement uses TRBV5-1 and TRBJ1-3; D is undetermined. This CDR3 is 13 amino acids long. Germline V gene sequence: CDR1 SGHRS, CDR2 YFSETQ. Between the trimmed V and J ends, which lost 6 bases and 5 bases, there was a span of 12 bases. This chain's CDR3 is CASNPVWRNTIYF. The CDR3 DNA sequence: TGCGCCAGCAACCCCGTGTGGCGAAACACCATATATTTT. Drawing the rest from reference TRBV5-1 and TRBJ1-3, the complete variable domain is KAGVTQTPRYLIKTRGQQVTLSCSPISGHRSVSWYQQTPGQGLQFLFEYFSETQRNKGNFPGRFSGRQFSNSRSEMNVSTLELGDSALYLCASNPVWRNTIYFGEGSWLTVV.

The CDR3 nucleotides are TGTGCCAGCACAAGACAGCTTAGAGGTGAGCAGTTCTTC. It specifies CASTRQLRGEQFF. This chain links TRBV28 with TRBJ2-1, with a tentative D call TRBD1 (5 bases). CDR1 is MDHEN and CDR2 is SYDVKM in the germline V gene. The CDR3 totals 13 residues. V lost 7 bases and J 9 bases, leaving 16 bases between the germline ends.

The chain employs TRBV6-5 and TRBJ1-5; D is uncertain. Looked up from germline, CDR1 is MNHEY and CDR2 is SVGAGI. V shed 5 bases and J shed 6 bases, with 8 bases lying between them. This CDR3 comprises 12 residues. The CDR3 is CASSAGGQPQHF. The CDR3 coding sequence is TGTGCCAGCAGTGCGGGTGGTCAGCCCCAGCATTTT.

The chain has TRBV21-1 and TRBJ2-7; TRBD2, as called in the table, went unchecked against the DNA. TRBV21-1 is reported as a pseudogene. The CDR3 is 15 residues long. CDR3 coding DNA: TGTGCCAGCAGCAAAGGGGAGGCGCCGCTTCAGGAGCAGTACTTC. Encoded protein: CASSKGEAPLQEQYF.

CDR3 sequence reads: CACRGSLIQETQYF. CDR3 bases: TGTGCCTGCCGCGGCAGCCTGATTCAAGAGACCCAGTACTTC. The gene calls are TRBV27 and TRBJ2-5; D unclear. The germline gives CDR1 MNHEY, CDR2 SMNVEV (reference sequence). There are 14 residues in the CDR3. Trimming took 11 bases from V and 2 from J, leaving 18 bases between them.

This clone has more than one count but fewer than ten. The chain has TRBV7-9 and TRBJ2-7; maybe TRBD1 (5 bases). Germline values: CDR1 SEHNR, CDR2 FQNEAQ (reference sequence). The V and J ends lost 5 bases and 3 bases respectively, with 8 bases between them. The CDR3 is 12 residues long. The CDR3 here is CASSTDSYEQYF. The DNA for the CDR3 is TGTGCCAGCAGCACAGACAGCTACGAGCAGTACTTC. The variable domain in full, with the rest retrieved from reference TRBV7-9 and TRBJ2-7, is DTGVSQNPRHKITKRGQNVTFRCDPISEHNRLYWYRQTLGQGPEFLTYFQNEAQLEKSRLLSDRFSAERPKGSFSTLEIQRTEQGDSAMYLCASSTDSYEQYFGPGTRLTVT.

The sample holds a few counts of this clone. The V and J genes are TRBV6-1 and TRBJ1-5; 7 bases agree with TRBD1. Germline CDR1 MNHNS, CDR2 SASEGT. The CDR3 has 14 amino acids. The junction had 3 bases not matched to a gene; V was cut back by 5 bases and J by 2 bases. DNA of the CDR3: TGTGCCAGCAGTTGGGACAGAGGCAATCAGCCCCAGCATTTT. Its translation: CASSWDRGNQPQHF.

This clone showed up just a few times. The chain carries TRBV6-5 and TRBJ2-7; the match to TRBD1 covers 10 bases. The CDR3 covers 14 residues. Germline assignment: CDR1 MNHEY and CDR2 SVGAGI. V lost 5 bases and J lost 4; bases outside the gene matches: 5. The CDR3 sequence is CASSRDRGLYEQYF. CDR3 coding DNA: TGTGCCAGCAGTCGCGACAGGGGGCTTTACGAGCAGTACTTC.

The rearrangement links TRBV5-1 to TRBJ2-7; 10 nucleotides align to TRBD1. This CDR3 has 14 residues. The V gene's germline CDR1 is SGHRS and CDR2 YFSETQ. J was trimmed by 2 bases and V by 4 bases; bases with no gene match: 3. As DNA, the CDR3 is TGCGCCAGCAGCGCCGGACAGGGGGCCTACGAGCAGTACTTC. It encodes CASSAGQGAYEQYF.

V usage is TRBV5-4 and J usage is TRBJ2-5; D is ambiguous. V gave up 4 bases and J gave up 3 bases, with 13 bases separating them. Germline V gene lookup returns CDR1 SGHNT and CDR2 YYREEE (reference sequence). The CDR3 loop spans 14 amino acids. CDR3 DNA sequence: TGTGCCAGCAGCGCAAGGATGCAGGAAGAGACCCAGTACTTC. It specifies CASSARMQEETQYF.

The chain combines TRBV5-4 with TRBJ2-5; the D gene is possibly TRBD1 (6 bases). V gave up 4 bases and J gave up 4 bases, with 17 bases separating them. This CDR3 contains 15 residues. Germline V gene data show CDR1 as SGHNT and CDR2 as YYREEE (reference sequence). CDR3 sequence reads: CASSPGDRGAETQYF. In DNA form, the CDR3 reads TGTGCCAGCAGCCCAGGGGACCGGGGAGCAGAGACCCAGTACTTC. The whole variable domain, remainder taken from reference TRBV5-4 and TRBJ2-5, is ETGVTQSPTHLIKTRGQQVTLRCSSQSGHNTVSWYQQALGQGPQFIFQYYREEENGRGNFPPRFSGLQFPNYSSELNVNALELDDSALYLCASSPGDRGAETQYFGPGTRLLVL.

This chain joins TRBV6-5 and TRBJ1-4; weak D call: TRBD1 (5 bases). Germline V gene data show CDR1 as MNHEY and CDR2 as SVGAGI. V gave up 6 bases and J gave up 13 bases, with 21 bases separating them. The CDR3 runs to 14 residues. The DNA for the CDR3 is TGTGCCAGCAGGGACTGGGACGGGGGTAGCGGACTGTTTTTT. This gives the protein CASRDWDGGSGLFF.

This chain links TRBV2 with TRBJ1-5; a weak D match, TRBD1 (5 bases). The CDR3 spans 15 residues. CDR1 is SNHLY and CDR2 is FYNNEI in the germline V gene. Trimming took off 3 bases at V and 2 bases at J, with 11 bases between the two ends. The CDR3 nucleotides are TGTGCCAGCAGTGATGTAGCAGGGCGCAATCAGCCCCAGCATTTT. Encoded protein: CASSDVAGRNQPQHF.

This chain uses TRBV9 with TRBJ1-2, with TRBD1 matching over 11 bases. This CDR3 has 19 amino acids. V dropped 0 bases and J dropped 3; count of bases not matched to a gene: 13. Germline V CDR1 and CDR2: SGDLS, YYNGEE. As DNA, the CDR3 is TGTGCCAGCAGCGTAGCTGCGGACAGGGGGCTTGGTATGGACTATGGCTACACCTTC. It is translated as CASSVAADRGLGMDYGYTF.

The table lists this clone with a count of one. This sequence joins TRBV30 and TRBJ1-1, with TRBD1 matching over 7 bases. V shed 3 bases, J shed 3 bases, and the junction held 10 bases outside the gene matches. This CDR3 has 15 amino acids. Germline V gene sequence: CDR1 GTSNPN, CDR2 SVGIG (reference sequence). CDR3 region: CAWRPGGKVYTEAFF. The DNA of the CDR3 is TGTGCCTGGAGGCCAGGGGGGAAGGTATACACTGAAGCTTTCTTT. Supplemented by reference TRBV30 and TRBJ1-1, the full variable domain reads SQTIHQWPATLVQPVGSPLSLECTVEGTSNPNLYWYRQAAGRGLQLLFYSVGIGQISSEVPQNLSASRPQDRQFILSSKKLLLSDSGFYLCAWRPGGKVYTEAFFGQGTRLTVV.

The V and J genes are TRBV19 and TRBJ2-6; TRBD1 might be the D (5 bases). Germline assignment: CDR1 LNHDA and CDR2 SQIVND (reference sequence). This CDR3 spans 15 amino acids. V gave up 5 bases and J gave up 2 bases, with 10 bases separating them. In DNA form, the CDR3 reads TGTGCCAGTAGTTTCGTGACAGCTGGGGCCAACGTCCTGACTTTC. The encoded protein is CASSFVTAGANVLTF.

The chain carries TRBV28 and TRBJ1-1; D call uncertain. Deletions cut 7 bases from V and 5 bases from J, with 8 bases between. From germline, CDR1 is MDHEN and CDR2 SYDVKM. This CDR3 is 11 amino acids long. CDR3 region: CASTRMTEAFF. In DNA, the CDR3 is TGTGCCAGCACCAGGATGACTGAAGCTTTCTTT. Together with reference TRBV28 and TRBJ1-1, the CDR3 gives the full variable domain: DVKVTQSSRYLVKRTGEKVFLECVQDMDHENMFWYRQDPGLGLRLIYFSYDVKMKEKGDIPEGYSVSREKKERFSLILESASTNQTSMYLCASTRMTEAFFGQGTRLTVV.

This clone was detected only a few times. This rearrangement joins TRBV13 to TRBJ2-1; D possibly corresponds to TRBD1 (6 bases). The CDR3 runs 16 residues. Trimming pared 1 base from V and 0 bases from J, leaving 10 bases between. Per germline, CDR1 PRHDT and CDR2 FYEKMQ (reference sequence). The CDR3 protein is CASSLALGGSYNEQFF. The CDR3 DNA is TGTGCCAGCAGCTTAGCTCTAGGGGGCTCCTACAATGAGCAGTTCTTC.

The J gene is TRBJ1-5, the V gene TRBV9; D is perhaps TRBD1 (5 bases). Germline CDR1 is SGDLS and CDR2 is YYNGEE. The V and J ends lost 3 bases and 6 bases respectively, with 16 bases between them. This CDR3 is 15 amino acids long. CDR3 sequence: CASSGEGVGGQPQHF. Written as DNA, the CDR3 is TGTGCCAGCAGCGGAGAAGGGGTGGGGGGTCAGCCCCAGCATTTT.

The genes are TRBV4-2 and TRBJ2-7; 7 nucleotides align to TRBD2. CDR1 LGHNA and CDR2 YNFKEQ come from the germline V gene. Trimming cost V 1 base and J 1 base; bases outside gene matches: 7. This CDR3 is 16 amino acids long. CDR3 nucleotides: TGTGCCAGCAGCCAAGTGCGGCGGGAGCTGTCCTACGAGCAGTACTTC. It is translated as CASSQVRRELSYEQYF.